This T cell receptor beta chain was recovered during a study of breast tumors, draining lymph nodes, adjacent tissues. Study-wide results and caveats: Tumors had less TCR diversity than lymph nodes, more than nontumor tissue. Tumor T cell lymph node origin was a supported hypothesis, not proven.

Axillary draining lymph nodes of breast cancer patients supplied the node samples. TCRdb reanalysed the multiplex PCR reads using MiXCR and keeps one entry per CDR3 protein. The sample consists of some 150,000 distinct CDR3 sequences, around 20% of them appearing once. The CDR3 length is 15 residues. Germline CDR1 reads KGHSH; CDR2 reads LQKENI. About this clonotype itself: Antigen unknown. Mismatch with germline at one junction end may stem from a read error.

V usage is TRBV18 and J usage is TRBJ2-3; D is unclear. Sequencing was performed on axillary lymph node tissue. The source of this sequence is a female donor with breast cancer. Some clones in this sample may be carry-over from other donors' samples. The CDR3 DNA is TGTGCCAGCTCTCCAAGCCGCCCGCCCACAGATACGCAGTCTTTT. This translates into CASSPSRPPTDTQSF.